Included here is one T cell receptor (beta chain) sequence, with context. The antigen is undetermined. This CDR3 has 12 amino acids. V shed 4 bases and J shed 0 bases, with 4 bases lying between them. CDR1 is LGHDT and CDR2 is YNNKEL in the germline V gene (reference sequence). This table comes from immunoSEQ multiplex PCR, and its TCRdb copy is limited to in-frame clones, with some not included. Of roughly 120,000 clones listed, approximately 92% were seen once; the top ten hold under 9%. Analysis merged second doses at about 4 or about 12 weeks. The data belong to a study of T cell responses to AZD1222 COVID-19 vaccine. Broader study findings: Donor demographics were predominantly white British with a female majority; clonal diversity may be underestimated. Unmutated variant regions reportedly attract nearly half of all spike-specific TCRs.

The sequencing here drew on peripheral blood, taken 28 days after the second AZD1222 dose. V and J are TRBV3-1 (or the pseudogene TRBV3-2) and TRBJ2-7; D remains unclear. This receptor was obtained from an adult who received the AZD1222 COVID-19 vaccine. Here the CDR3 DNA reads TGTGCCAGCAGCCTACGCTCCTACGAGCAGTACTTC. Translation: CASSLRSYEQYF.